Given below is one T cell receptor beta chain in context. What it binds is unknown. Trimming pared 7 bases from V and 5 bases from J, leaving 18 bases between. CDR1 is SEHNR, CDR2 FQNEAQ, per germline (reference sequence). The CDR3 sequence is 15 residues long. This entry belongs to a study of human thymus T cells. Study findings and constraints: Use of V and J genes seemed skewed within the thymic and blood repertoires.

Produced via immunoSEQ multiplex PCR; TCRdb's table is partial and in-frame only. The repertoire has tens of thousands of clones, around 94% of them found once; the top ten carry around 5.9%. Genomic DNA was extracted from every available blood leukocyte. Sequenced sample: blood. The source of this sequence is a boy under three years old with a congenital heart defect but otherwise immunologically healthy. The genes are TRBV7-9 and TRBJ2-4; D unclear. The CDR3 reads CASIPPGQVQNIQYF. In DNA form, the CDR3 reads TGTGCCAGCATCCCTCCCGGGCAGGTTCAAAACATTCAGTACTTC.